A selection of T cell receptor beta chains follows, all from one sample in a study of T cell repertoires in cytomegalovirus infection. Via MiXCR, TCRdb re-called the reads, giving one row per CDR3 protein. The sample has about 230,000 distinct CDR3 sequences, about 23% seen once. The sequenced material came from CD8+ T cells from PBMCs. These receptors came from a human donor in good health (CMV status not recorded). Some clones in this sample may be carry-over from other donors' samples. Both conserved end residues are part of each CDR3.

cdr3_length,v_call,cdr3_aa
17,TRBV7-9,CASSPEVGQGRPDEQYF
14,TRBV7-2,CASTGGLYYNEQFF
13,TRBV7-8,CASSLVGLTEAFF
16,TRBV10-3,CAISESGDSSYNEQFF
15,TRBV6-6,CASSGPEKGGYGYTF
15,TRBV11-2,CASSVGIISTDTQYF
14,TRBV19,CASSGLTGGYEQYF
14,TRBV7-9,CASSSRQGEYEQYF
14,TRBV6-5,CASSYSPQGDSQYF
13,TRBV6-2/TRBV6-3,CASEGPREDTQYF
12,TRBV9,CASSVYDGGYTF
16,TRBV9,CASSVGVAQSNTEAFF